The rows below give T cell receptor beta chains drawn from one sample of a study of Graves' ophthalmopathy and Graves' hyperthyroidism. One entry per CDR3 protein, called by TCRdb with MiXCR from the multiplex PCR reads. Here the sample spans about 390,000 distinct CDR3 sequences, just over 15% being singletons. The sequenced sample consisted of peripheral blood. The receptors stem from a young woman with stable Graves' hyperthyroidism. Both conserved end residues are part of each CDR3.

j_call	v_call	cdr3_aa
TRBJ2-7	TRBV6-1	CASSNRTGRHEQYF
TRBJ2-6	TRBV19	CASSLRRAGANVLTF
TRBJ2-2	TRBV12-3/TRBV12-4	CASSSQRGGGGATGELFF
TRBJ2-7	TRBV19	CASSIGQPNEQYF
TRBJ2-2	TRBV9	CASSVVGSEEELFF
TRBJ1-1	TRBV19	CASSIFRPPRDRESNTEAFF
TRBJ1-2	TRBV7-9	CASSPNLIPFYGYTF
TRBJ1-1	TRBV6-1	CASSAGTGGNTEAFF
TRBJ1-1	TRBV6-1	CASSLVSAEAFF
TRBJ1-5	TRBV6-1	CASSETRQYNQPQHF
TRBJ1-5	TRBV19	CASSPRQGRNQPQHF
TRBJ2-7	TRBV11-1	CASSSTGQGSFYEQYF
TRBJ1-1	TRBV24-1	CATRGTGGMDTEAFF
TRBJ2-5	TRBV7-2	CASSRGGRQQETQYF
TRBJ1-1	TRBV5-4	CATTLGQMVTEAFF
TRBJ1-1	TRBV9	CASSVSGVMLGHTEAFF
TRBJ1-3	TRBV10-3	CASTPGPGSGNTIYF
TRBJ1-1	TRBV5-1	CASSKRNLGRGVTEAFF
TRBJ2-2	TRBV7-7	CAVASGFNTGELFF
TRBJ2-5	TRBV11-2	CASSLDLDRGRETQYF
TRBJ1-1	TRBV5-1	CASSLAGMNTEAFF
TRBJ2-5	TRBV2	CASSELQETQYF
TRBJ2-7	TRBV6-1	CASTQGGAELYEQYF
TRBJ2-5	TRBV20-1	CSARLTTYQETQYF
TRBJ1-5	TRBV15	CATSRADYSNQPQHF
TRBJ1-2	TRBV29-1	CSVGGYYGYTF
TRBJ1-1	TRBV6-1	CASRKVMNTEAFF
TRBJ1-1	TRBV20-1	CSAPDDRDTEAFF
TRBJ2-2	TRBV2	CASSESEGTGEGELFF
TRBJ2-7	TRBV5-1	CASSLSGAEQYF
TRBJ2-7	TRBV11-2	CASSGQGSYEQCF
TRBJ1-2	TRBV7-9	CASSYGQAREGYTF
TRBJ1-1	TRBV7-9	CASSPRVLEAFF
TRBJ1-2	TRBV24-1	CATSDWDGGYTF
TRBJ1-3	TRBV2	CASSARKTGNTIYF
TRBJ1-2	TRBV5-1	CASSPGQHLYGYTF
TRBJ1-1	TRBV7-9	CASSSGQGQPNTEAFF
TRBJ1-2	TRBV12-3/TRBV12-4	CASTAAGTGNGYTF
TRBJ1-5	TRBV12-3/TRBV12-4	CASRLGTGDNQPQHF
TRBJ1-2	TRBV5-1	CASSLEAAVVGGYTF
TRBJ2-5	TRBV4-2	CASSQDRGTAWETQYF
TRBJ2-7	TRBV28	CASSPGVEQYF
TRBJ1-2	TRBV7-9	CASSRTRDPAYGYTF
TRBJ1-5	TRBV6-2/TRBV6-3	CASAPLGPGTKGQPQHF
TRBJ2-5	TRBV7-2	CASSTDNLPQETQYF
TRBJ1-1	TRBV11-3	CASSLIQGTEAFF
TRBJ1-1	TRBV6-1	CASTKPMNTEAFF
TRBJ2-5	TRBV11-2	CASSPQDRRETQYF
TRBJ1-1	TRBV4-1	CASSQRNTEAFF
TRBJ2-7	TRBV12-3/TRBV12-4	CASSLQLYEQYF
TRBJ1-3	TRBV7-8	CASSPLMTPTGNTIYF
TRBJ2-7	TRBV7-9	CASSRTSGSEQYF